These 10 T cell receptor beta chains share one sample of origin, sequenced in a study of T cell changes during pregnancy in multiple sclerosis. The data were produced by immunoSEQ multiplex PCR, yet TCRdb's version contains in-frame clones alone and is incomplete. Of around 70,000 clones in the sample, about 90% were seen once. The sample was CD4+ T cells from peripheral blood mononuclear cells, taken after pregnancy. The source is a female donor with multiple sclerosis, enrolled in a pregnancy study.

V gene TRBV19 combines with J gene TRBJ2-3; 8 positions match TRBD2. With V trimmed by 3 bases and J by 2 bases, 7 bases remained unmatched. CDR1 is LNHDA and CDR2 is SQIVND in the germline V gene (reference sequence). This CDR3 region has 16 residues. CDR3 in DNA: TGTGCCAGTAGTATCACTAGCGGAGGCCTCACAGATACGCAGTATTTT. Its protein product is CASSITSGGLTDTQYF. The variable domain in full, with the rest retrieved from reference TRBV19 and TRBJ2-3, is DGGITQSPKYLFRKEGQNVTLSCEQNLNHDAMYWYRQDPGQGLRLIYYSQIVNDFQKGDIAEGYSVSREKKESFPLTVTSAQKNPTAFYLCASSITSGGLTDTQYFGPGTRLTVL.

The rearrangement joins TRBV7-9 to TRBJ2-2; D is possibly TRBD2 (6 bases). Trimming took 3 bases from V and 5 from J, leaving 13 bases between them. This CDR3 has 15 residues. Germline CDR1 SEHNR, CDR2 FQNEAQ (reference sequence). CDR3 loop: CASSLQGGETGELFF. The CDR3 bases are TGTGCCAGCAGCTTGCAGGGCGGGGAAACCGGGGAGCTGTTTTTT.

The rearrangement joins TRBV2 to TRBJ1-3; a weak D match, TRBD1 (6 bases). Germline V lookup: CDR1 SNHLY, CDR2 FYNNEI. V was cut by 6 bases and J by 1 base, with 10 bases left in between. The CDR3 totals 14 residues. The CDR3 DNA reads as TGTGCCAGCAGCACAGGGACATCTGGAAACACCATATATTTT. Amino acids: CASSTGTSGNTIYF.

The CDR3 spells CAWSGTSGTYNEQFF. Here the CDR3 DNA reads TGTGCCTGGAGCGGGACTAGCGGGACGTACAATGAGCAGTTCTTC. V is TRBV30 and J is TRBJ2-1; TRBD2 matches at 13 bases. Germline CDR1 is GTSNPN and CDR2 is SVGIG (reference sequence). The CDR3 has 15 residues. V lost 3 bases and J lost 4; bases outside the gene matches: 3. The variable domain in full, with the rest retrieved from reference TRBV30 and TRBJ2-1, is SQTIHQWPATLVQPVGSPLSLECTVEGTSNPNLYWYRQAAGRGLQLLFYSVGIGQISSEVPQNLSASRPQDRQFILSSKKLLLSDSGFYLCAWSGTSGTYNEQFFGPGTRLTVL.

This clone was observed once. V and J are TRBV2 and TRBJ1-5; D uncertain. Trimming removed 4 bases from V and 6 bases from J, with 22 bases in between. Germline values: CDR1 SNHLY, CDR2 FYNNEI. The CDR3 loop spans 17 amino acids. Here the CDR3 DNA reads TGTGCCAGCAGTGGGCCTTTGGAGGACCGGGGAGGTCAGCCCCAGCATTTT. It translates to CASSGPLEDRGGQPQHF.

This chain connects TRBV2 to TRBJ1-2; no reliable D call. V dropped 0 bases and J dropped 3 bases, with 14 bases sitting between them. The CDR3 length is 16 residues. Germline CDR1 reads SNHLY; CDR2 reads FYNNEI. The CDR3 loop is CASSEAPQQVYYGYTF. DNA of the CDR3: TGTGCCAGCAGTGAAGCGCCGCAGCAGGTCTACTATGGCTACACCTTC.

CDR3 amino acids: CASSPRAGTDTQYF. Here the CDR3 DNA reads TGTGCCAGCAGCCCTAGAGCGGGCACAGATACGCAGTATTTT. The chain combines TRBV5-4 with TRBJ2-3; a possible D gene is TRBD2 (5 bases). The CDR3 is made up of 14 amino acids. CDR1 and CDR2 (germline): SGHNT, YYREEE (reference sequence). V dropped 4 bases and J dropped 1 base, with 10 bases sitting between them.

The chain recombines TRBV4-1 with TRBJ2-7; 11 bases fit TRBD1. Germline V CDR1 and CDR2: MGHRA, YSYEKL. Trimming removed 6 bases from V and 4 bases from J; junction bases left unmatched: 8. This CDR3 has 15 residues. The CDR3 DNA reads as TGCGCCAGCAGTCCCCGAGGACAGGGGGCTTACGAGCAGTACTTC. It is translated as CASSPRGQGAYEQYF.

This clone has just one count. The gene calls are TRBV9 and TRBJ2-3; TRBD2 agrees at 8 bases. The CDR3 length is 18 residues. With 4 bases clipped from V and 0 bases from J, the junction kept 13 bases outside the gene matches. The V gene's germline CDR1 is SGDLS and CDR2 YYNGEE. Here the CDR3 reads CASSPSRVAGGSTDTQYF. CDR3 DNA: TGTGCCAGCAGCCCTAGTCGGGTGGCGGGGGGCAGCACAGATACGCAGTATTTT.

The chain employs TRBV19 and TRBJ1-1, with 8 bases identical to TRBD1. This CDR3 region has 14 residues. CDR1 and CDR2 (germline): LNHDA, SQIVND (reference sequence). Trimming at V came to 3 bases and at J to 3 bases, leaving 3 bases not matched to a gene. The CDR3 DNA reads as TGTGCCAGTAGTATTCAGGGGGCAGACACTGAAGCTTTCTTT. The encoded protein is CASSIQGADTEAFF.